The clone carrying this T cell receptor (beta chain) was recorded a few times. The antigen is undetermined. These data belong to a study of T cell responses to AZD1222 COVID-19 vaccine. Measured with immunoSEQ multiplex PCR; TCRdb has only the in-frame clones, and not every one. The data show around 99,000 clones, with more than 70% seen just once and 6.6% held by the top ten. CDR1 is GTSNPN, CDR2 SVGIG, per germline (reference sequence). The CDR3 length is 14 residues. J lost 8 bases, V lost 1 base, and 6 bases had no gene match. Notes on the study in general: An increase in Spike-specific TCR breadth and depth was observed after two AZD1222 doses. Among AZD1222 vaccinees, only six were seropositive at baseline. Close to half of spike-specific TCRs reportedly recognize unmutated variant regions.

The sequence came from an adult in good health. Source: peripheral blood, taken on day 0 of AZD1222 vaccination. This rearrangement joins TRBV30 to TRBJ1-4, with TRBD1 matching over 8 bases. The CDR3 reads CAWSGDRGGEKLFF. DNA of the CDR3: TGTGCCTGGAGTGGCGACAGGGGAGGGGAAAAACTGTTTTTT.